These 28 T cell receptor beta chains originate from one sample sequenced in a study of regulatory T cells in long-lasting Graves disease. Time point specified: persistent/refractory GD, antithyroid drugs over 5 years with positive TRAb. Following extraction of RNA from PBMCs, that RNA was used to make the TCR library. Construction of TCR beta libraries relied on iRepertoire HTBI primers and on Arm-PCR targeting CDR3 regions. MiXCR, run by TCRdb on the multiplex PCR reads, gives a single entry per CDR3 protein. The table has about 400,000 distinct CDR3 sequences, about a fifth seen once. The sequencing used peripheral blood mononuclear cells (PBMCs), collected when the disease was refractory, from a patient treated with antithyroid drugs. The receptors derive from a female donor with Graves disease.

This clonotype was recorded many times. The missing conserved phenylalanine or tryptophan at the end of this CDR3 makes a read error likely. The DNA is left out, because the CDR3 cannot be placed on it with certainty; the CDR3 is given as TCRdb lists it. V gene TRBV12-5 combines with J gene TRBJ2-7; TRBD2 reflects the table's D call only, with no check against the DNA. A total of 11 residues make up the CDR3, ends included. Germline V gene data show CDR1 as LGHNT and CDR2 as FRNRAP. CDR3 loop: CASGSDGTQPL.

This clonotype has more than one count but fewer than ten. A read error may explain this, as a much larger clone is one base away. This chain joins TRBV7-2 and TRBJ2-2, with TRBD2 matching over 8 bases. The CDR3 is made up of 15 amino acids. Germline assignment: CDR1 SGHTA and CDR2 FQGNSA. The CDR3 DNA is TGTGCCAGCAGCTTAGGGACTAGCTCAGTCGGGGAGCTGCTTTTT. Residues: CASSLGTSSVGELLF.

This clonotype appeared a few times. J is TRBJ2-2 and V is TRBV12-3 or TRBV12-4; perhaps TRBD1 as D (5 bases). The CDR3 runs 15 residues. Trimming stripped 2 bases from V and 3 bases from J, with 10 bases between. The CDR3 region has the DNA TGTGCCAGCAGTTTACAGGGCATGCACACCGGGGAGCTGTTTTTT. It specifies CASSLQGMHTGELFF.

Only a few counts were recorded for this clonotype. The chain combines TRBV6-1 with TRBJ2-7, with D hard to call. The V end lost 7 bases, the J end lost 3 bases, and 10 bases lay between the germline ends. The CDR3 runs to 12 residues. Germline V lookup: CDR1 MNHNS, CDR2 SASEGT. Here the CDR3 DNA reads TGTGCCAGCACTTCGACCGGCTACGAGCAGTACTTC. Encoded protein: CASTSTGYEQYF.

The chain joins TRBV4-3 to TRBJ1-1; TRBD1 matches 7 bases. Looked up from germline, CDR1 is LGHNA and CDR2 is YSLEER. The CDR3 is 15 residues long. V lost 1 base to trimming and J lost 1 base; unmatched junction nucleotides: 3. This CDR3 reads CASSQAAGGNTEAFF. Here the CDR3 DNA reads TGCGCCAGCAGCCAAGCCGCAGGGGGGAACACTGAAGCTTTCTTT.

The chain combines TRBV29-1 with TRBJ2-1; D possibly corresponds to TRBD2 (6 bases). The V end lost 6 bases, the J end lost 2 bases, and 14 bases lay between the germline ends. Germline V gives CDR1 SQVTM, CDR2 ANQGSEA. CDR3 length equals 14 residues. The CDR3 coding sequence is TGCAGCGTCGCAGCTAGCGTTGCCTACAATGAGCAGTTCTTC. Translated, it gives CSVAASVAYNEQFF.

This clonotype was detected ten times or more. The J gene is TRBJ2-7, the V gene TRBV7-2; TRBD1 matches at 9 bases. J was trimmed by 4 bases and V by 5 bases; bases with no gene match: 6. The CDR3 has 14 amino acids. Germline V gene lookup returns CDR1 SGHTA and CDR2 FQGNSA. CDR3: CASSRTGGVYEQYF. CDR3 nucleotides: TGTGCCAGCAGCCGAACAGGGGGCGTTTACGAGCAGTACTTC.

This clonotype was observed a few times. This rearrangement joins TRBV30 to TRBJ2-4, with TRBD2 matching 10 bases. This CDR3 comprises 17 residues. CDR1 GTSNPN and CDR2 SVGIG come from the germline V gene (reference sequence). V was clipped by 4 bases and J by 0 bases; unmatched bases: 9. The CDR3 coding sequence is TGTGCCTGGAACCTAGCGGGAGTTCGCGTAGCCAAAAACATTCAGTACTTC. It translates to CAWNLAGVRVAKNIQYF.

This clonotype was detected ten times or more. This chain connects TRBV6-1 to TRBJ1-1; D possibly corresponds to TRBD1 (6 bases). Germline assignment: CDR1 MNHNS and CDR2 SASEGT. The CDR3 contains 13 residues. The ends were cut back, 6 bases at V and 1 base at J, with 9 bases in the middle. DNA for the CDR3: TGTGCCAGCAGGCTGGGACAGAACACTGAAGCTTTCTTT. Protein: CASRLGQNTEAFF.

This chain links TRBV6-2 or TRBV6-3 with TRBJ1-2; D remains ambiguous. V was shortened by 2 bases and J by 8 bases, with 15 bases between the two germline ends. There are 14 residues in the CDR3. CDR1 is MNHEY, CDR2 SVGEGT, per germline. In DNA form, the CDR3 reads TGTGCCAGCAGTTACCGAGGGATGGGATTGGGCTACACCTTC. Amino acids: CASSYRGMGLGYTF.

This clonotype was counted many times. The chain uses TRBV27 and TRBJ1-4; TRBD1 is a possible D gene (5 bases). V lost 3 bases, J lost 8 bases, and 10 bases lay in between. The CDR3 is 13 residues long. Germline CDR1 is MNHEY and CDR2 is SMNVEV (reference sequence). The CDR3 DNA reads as TGTGCCAGCAGTTTGAGGACACCCGAAAAACTGTTTTTT. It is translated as CASSLRTPEKLFF. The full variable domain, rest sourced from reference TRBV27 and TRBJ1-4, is EAQVTQNPRYLITVTGKKLTVTCSQNMNHEYMSWYRQDPGLGLRQIYYSMNVEVTDKGDVPEGYKVSRKEKRNFPLILESPSPNQTSLYFCASSLRTPEKLFFGSGTQLSVL.

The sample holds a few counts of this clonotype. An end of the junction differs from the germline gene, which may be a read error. The CDR3 region has the DNA TGTGCCAGCAGCTTGGGAACTAGCGACTGGAACACCGGAGAGCTGTTTTTT. Protein product: CASSLGTSDWNTGELFF. This chain joins TRBV11-1 and TRBJ2-2; 7 bases agree with TRBD2. Germline CDR1 is SGHAT and CDR2 is FQDESV (reference sequence). This CDR3 is 17 amino acids long.

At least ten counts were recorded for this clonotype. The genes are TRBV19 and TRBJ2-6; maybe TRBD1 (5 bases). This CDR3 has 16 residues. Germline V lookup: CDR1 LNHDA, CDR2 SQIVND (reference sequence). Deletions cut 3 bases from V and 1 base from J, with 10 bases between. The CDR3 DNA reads TGTGCCAGTAGTATCCATCCAGGGTCTGGGGCCAACGTCCTGACTTTC. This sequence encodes CASSIHPGSGANVLTF.

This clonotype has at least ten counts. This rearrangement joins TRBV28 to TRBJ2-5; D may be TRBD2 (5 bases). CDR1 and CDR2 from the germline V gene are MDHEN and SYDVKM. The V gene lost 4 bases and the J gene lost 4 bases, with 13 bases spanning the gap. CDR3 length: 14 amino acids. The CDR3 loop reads CASSSPGMGETQYF. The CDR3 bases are TGTGCCAGCAGTTCACCCGGGATGGGAGAGACCCAGTACTTC.

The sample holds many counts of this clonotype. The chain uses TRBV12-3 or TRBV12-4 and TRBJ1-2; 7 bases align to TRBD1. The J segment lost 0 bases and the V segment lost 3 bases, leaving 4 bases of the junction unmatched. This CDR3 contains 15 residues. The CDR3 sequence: CASSFGDRANYGYTF. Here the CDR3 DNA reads TGTGCCAGCAGTTTTGGAGACAGGGCTAACTATGGCTACACCTTC.

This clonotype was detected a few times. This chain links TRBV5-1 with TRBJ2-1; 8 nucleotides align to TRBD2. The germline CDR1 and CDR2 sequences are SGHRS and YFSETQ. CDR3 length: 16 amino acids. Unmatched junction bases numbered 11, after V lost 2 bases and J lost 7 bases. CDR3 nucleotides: TGCGCCAGCAGCTTAACCGGGACTAGTTCCCAGAATGAGCAGTTCTTC. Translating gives CASSLTGTSSQNEQFF.

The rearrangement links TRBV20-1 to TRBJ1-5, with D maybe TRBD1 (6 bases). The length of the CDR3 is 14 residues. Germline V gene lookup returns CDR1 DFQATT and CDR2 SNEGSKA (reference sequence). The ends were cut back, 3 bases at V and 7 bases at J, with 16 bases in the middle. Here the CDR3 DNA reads TGCAGTGCTAGTTCAGGGGTCGGTCGACAGCCCCAGCATTTT. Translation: CSASSGVGRQPQHF.

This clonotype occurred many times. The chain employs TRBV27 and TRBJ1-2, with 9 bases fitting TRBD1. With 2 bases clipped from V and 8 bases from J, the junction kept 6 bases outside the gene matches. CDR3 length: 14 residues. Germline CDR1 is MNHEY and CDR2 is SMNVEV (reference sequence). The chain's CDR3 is CASSLRTGAPGYTF. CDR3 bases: TGTGCCAGCAGTTTAAGGACAGGGGCTCCCGGCTACACCTTC.

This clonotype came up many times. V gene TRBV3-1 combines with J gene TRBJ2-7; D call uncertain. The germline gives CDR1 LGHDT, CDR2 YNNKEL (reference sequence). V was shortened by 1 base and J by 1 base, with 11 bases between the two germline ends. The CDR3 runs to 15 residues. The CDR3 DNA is TGTGCCAGCAGCCAAGCGGCAGTTCCTTCCTACGAGCAGTACTTC. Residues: CASSQAAVPSYEQYF.

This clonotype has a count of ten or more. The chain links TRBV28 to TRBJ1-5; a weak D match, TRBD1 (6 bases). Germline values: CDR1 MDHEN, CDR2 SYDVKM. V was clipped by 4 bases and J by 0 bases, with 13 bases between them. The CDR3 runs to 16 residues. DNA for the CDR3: TGTGCCAGCAGTTCACCAGGGGTAAATAGCAATCAGCCCCAGCATTTT. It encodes CASSSPGVNSNQPQHF.

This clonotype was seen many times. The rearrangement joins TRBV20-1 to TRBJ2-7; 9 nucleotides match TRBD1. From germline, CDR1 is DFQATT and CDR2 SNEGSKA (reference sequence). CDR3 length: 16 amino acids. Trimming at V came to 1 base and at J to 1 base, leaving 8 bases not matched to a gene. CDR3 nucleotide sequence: TGCAGTGCTAGAGGCCGCCAGGACAGGGGTTCCTACGAGCAGTACTTC. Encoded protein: CSARGRQDRGSYEQYF.

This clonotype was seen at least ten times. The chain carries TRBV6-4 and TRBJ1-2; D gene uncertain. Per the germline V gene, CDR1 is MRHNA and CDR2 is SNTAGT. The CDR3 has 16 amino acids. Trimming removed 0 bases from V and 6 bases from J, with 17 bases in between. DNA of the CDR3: TGTGCCAGCAGTGACTCGAATAGCCGGCAGCTCGATGGCTACACCTTC. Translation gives CASSDSNSRQLDGYTF.

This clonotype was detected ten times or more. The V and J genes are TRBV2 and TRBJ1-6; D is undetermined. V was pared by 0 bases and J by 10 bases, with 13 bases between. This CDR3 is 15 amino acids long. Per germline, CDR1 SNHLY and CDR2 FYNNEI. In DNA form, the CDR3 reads TGTGCCAGCAGTGAAGCGCTTCGTGGGAGGTCACCCCTCCACTTT. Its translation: CASSEALRGRSPLHF.

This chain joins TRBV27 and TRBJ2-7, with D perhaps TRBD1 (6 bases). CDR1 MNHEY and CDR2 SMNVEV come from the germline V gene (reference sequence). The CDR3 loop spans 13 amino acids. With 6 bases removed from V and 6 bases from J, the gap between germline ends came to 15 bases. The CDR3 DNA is TGTGCCAGCAGCGCTCCCACAGGGTTCGAGCAGTACTTC. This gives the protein CASSAPTGFEQYF.

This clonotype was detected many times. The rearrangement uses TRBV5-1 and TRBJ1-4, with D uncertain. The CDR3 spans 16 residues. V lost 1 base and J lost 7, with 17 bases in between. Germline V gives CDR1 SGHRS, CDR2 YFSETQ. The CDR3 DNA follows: TGCGCCAGCAGCTTGAGGAGTGAGAAAATGGCTGAAAAACTGTTTTTT. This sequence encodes CASSLRSEKMAEKLFF.

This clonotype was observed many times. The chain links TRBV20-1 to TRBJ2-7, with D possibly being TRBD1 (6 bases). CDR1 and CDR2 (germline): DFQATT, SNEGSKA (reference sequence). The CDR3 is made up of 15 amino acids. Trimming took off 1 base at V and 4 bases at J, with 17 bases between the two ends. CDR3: CSARVRDTASYEQYF. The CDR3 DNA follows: TGCAGTGCTAGAGTCCGGGACACAGCCTCGTACGAGCAGTACTTC.

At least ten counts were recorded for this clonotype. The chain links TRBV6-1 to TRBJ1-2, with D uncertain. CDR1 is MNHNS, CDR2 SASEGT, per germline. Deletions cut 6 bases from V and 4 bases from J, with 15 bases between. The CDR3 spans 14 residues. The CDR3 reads CASRGGNGGYGYTF. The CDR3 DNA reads TGTGCCAGCAGGGGCGGAAATGGCGGCTATGGCTACACCTTC.

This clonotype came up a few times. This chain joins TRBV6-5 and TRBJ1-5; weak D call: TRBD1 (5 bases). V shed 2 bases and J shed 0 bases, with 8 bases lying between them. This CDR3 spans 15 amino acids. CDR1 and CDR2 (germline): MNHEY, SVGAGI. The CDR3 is CASSYQTDSNQPQHF. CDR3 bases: TGTGCCAGCAGTTACCAGACAGATAGCAATCAGCCCCAGCATTTT.